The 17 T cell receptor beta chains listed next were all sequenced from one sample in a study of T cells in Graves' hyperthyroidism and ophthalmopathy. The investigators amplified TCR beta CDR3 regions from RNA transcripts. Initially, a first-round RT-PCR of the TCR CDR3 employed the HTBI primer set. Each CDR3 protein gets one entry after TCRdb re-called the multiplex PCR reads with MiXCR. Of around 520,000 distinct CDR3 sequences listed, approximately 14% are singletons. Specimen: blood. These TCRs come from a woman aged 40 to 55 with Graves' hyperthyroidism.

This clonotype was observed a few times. CDR3 coding DNA: TGTGCCAGCAGCCAAGGGGGCGGGAGCGGGGAGCTGTTTTTT. Its translation: CASSQGGGSGELFF. This chain joins TRBV3-1 and TRBJ2-2, with TRBD2 matching over 7 bases. V lost 1 base and J lost 7; bases outside the gene matches: 3. The germline gives CDR1 LGHDT, CDR2 YNNKEL (reference sequence). The CDR3 is 14 residues long.

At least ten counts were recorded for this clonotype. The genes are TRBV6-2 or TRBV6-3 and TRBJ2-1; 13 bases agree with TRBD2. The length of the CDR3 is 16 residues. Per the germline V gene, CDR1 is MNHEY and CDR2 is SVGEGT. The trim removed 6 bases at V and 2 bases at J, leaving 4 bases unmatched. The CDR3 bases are TGTGCCAGCAGCCAGGGACTAGCGGGAACCTACAATGAGCAGTTCTTC. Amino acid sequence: CASSQGLAGTYNEQFF.

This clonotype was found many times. CDR3 in DNA: TGTGCCAGCAGTCTGGGGACTAGCCTCTCCAATGAGCAGTTCTTC. Translated, it gives CASSLGTSLSNEQFF. The chain combines TRBV2 with TRBJ2-1, with 9 nucleotides matching TRBD2. This CDR3 spans 15 amino acids. The V gene end was trimmed by 5 bases and the J gene end by 6 bases; junction bases not matched to a gene: 8. Germline assignment: CDR1 SNHLY and CDR2 FYNNEI.

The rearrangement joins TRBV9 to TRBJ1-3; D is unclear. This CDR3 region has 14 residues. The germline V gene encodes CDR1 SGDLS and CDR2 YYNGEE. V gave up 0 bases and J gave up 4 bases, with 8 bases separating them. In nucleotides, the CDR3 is TGTGCCAGCAGCGTAGAAGCGGTCGGAAACACCATATATTTT. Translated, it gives CASSVEAVGNTIYF.

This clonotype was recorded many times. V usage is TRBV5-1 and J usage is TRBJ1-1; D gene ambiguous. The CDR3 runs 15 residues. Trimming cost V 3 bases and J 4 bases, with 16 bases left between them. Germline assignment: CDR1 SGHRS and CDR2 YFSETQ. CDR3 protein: CASSSGSRDPTEAFF. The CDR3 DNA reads TGCGCCAGCAGCTCCGGTTCCCGCGATCCCACTGAAGCTTTCTTT. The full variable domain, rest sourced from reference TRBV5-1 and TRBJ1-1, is KAGVTQTPRYLIKTRGQQVTLSCSPISGHRSVSWYQQTPGQGLQFLFEYFSETQRNKGNFPGRFSGRQFSNSRSEMNVSTLELGDSALYLCASSSGSRDPTEAFFGQGTRLTVV.

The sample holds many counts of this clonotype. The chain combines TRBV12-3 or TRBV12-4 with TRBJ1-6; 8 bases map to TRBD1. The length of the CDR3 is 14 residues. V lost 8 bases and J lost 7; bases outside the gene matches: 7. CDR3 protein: CASRLTGANSPLHF. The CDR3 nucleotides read TGTGCCAGCCGATTGACAGGGGCGAATTCACCCCTCCACTTT.

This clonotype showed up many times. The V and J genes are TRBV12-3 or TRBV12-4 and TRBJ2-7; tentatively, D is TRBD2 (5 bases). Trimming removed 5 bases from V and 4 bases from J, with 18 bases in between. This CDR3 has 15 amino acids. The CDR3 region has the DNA TGTGCCAGCAGTCCCCCGTTGAGGGAGTGGTACGAGCAGTACTTC. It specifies CASSPPLREWYEQYF.

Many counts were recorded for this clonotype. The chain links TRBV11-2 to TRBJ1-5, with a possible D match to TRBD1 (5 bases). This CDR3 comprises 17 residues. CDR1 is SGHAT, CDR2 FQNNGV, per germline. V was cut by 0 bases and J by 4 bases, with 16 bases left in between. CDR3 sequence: CASSLDTTGKVNQPQHF. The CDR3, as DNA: TGTGCCAGCAGCTTAGATACCACAGGCAAAGTTAATCAGCCCCAGCATTTT.

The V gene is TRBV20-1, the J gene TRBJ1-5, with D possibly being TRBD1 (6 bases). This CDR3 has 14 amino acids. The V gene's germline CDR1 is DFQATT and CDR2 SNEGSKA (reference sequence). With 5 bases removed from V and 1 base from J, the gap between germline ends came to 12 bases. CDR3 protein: CSAATGFSNQPQHF. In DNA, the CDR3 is TGCAGTGCTGCTACAGGGTTCAGCAATCAGCCCCAGCATTTT.

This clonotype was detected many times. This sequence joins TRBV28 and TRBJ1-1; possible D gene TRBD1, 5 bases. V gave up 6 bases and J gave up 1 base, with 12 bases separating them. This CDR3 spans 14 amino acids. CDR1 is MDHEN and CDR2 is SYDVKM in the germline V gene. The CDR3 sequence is CASRATGGNTEAFF. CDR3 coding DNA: TGTGCCAGCAGAGCGACGGGGGGGAACACTGAAGCTTTCTTT.

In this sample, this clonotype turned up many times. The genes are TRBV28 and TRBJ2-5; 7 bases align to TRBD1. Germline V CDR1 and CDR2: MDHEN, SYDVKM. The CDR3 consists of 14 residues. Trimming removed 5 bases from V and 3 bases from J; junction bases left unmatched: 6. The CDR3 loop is CASSRVQGKETQYF. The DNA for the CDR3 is TGTGCCAGCAGTCGGGTACAGGGGAAAGAGACCCAGTACTTC.

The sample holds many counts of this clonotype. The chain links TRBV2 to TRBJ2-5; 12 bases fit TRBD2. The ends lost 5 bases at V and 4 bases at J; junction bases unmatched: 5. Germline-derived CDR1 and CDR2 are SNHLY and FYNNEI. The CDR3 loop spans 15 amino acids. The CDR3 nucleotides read TGTGCCAGCAGTTCCACTAGCGGGAGGACAGAGACCCAGTACTTC. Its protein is CASSSTSGRTETQYF.

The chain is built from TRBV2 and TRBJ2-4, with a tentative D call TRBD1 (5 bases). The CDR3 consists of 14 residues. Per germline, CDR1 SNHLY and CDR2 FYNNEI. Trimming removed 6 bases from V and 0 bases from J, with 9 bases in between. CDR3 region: CASRKTEAKNIQYF. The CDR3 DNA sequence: TGTGCCAGCAGGAAGACAGAAGCCAAAAACATTCAGTACTTC.

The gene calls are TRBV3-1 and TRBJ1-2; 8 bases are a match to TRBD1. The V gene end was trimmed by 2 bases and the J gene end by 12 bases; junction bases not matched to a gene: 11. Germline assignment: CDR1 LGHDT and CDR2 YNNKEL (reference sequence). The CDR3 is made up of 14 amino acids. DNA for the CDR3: TGTGCCAGCAGCCAACTTATGGATGGACAGGGAAACACCTTC. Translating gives CASSQLMDGQGNTF.

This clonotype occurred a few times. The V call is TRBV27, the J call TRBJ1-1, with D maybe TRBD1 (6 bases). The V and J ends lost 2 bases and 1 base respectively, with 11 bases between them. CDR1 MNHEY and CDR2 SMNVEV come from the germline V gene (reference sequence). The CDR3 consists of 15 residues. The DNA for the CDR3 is TGTGCCAGCAGTTTAGACAGGAATTGGAACACTGAAGCTTTCTTT. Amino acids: CASSLDRNWNTEAFF.

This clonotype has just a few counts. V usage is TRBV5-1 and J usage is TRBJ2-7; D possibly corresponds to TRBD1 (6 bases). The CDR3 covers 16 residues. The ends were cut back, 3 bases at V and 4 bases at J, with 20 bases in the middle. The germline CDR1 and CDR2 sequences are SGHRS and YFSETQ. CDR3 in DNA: TGCGCCAGCAGCTCAGGGCCCGGGACAACTATTTACGAGCAGTACTTC. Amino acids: CASSSGPGTTIYEQYF.

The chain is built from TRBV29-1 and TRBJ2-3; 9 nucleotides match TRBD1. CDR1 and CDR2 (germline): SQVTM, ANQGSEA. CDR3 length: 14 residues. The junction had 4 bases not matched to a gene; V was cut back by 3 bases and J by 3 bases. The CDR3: CSVDRDRETDTQYF. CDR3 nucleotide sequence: TGCAGCGTTGACCGGGACAGGGAAACAGATACGCAGTATTTT.